Each of the 5 T cell receptor beta chains below was sequenced from the same sample in a study of blood T cell repertoires in COVID-19. The table came from immunoSEQ multiplex PCR; TCRdb's copy has only in-frame clones and leaves some out. The table shows about 140,000 clones, with under 85% occurring only once. Sequencing was performed on peripheral blood. These receptors all stem from a human donor in a cohort sampled during active COVID-19.

The chain combines TRBV28 with TRBJ2-3; D is possibly TRBD1 (5 bases). Germline CDR1 MDHEN, CDR2 SYDVKM. This CDR3 has 16 residues. Trimming left V 1 base short and J 3 bases short, with 14 bases between. Here the CDR3 DNA reads TGTGCCAGCAGTTTATCCGCAGGGCTAAGGACAGATACGCAGTATTTT. Encoded protein: CASSLSAGLRTDTQYF.

The rearrangement uses TRBV9 and TRBJ2-7; a possible D gene is TRBD2 (5 bases). Trimming removed 1 base from V and 7 bases from J, with 12 bases in between. The germline V gene has CDR1 SGDLS and CDR2 YYNGEE. There are 13 residues in the CDR3. In DNA form, the CDR3 reads TGTGCCAGCAGCGTATCCGTCTCGGGGGAGCAGTACTTC. The encoded protein is CASSVSVSGEQYF.

This rearrangement joins TRBV6-5 to TRBJ2-7; D gene unclear. V lost 0 bases to trimming and J lost 1 base, with 10 bases between them. The CDR3 covers 15 residues. The germline V gene has CDR1 MNHEY and CDR2 SVGAGI. CDR3 bases: TGTGCCAGCAGTTACTCGACCGGAGTTTCCTACGAGCAGTACTTC. Translated, it gives CASSYSTGVSYEQYF.

The rearrangement links TRBV5-1 to TRBJ1-2; 8 bases agree with TRBD1. The CDR3 is 15 amino acids. Looked up from germline, CDR1 is SGHRS and CDR2 is YFSETQ. V gave up 3 bases and J gave up 0 bases; unmatched junction bases: 4. In nucleotides, the CDR3 is TGCGCCAGCAGCTCGCAGGGGGCCGCTAACTATGGCTACACCTTC. Its protein product is CASSSQGAANYGYTF.

The rearrangement links TRBV28 to TRBJ1-4; no reliable D call. The V gene lost 5 bases and the J gene lost 0 bases, with 16 bases spanning the gap. This CDR3 spans 17 amino acids. Germline values: CDR1 MDHEN, CDR2 SYDVKM. The DNA for the CDR3 is TGTGCCAGCAGTCTGACTGGGTCGCTAGCAACTAATGAAAAACTGTTTTTT. Its translation: CASSLTGSLATNEKLFF. The variable domain in full, with the rest retrieved from reference TRBV28 and TRBJ1-4, is DVKVTQSSRYLVKRTGEKVFLECVQDMDHENMFWYRQDPGLGLRLIYFSYDVKMKEKGDIPEGYSVSREKKERFSLILESASTNQTSMYLCASSLTGSLATNEKLFFGSGTQLSVL.